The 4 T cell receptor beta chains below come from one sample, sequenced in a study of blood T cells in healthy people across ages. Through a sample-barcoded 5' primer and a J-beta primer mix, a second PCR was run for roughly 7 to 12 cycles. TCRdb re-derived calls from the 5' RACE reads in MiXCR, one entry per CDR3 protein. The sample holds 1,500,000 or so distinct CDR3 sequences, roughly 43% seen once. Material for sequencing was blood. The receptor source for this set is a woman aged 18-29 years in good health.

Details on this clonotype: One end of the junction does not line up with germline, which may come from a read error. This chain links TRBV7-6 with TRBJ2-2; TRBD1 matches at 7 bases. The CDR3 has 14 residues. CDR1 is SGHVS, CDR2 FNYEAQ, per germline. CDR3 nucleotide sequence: TGTGCCAGCGGCTTAGGGACAGTGACCGGGGAGCTGTTTTTT. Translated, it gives CASGLGTVTGELFF.

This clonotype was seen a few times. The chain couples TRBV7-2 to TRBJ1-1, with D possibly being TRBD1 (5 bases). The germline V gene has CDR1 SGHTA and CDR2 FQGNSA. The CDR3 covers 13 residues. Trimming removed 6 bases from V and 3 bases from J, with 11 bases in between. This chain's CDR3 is CASRMGPDTEAFF. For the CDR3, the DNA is TGTGCCAGCAGAATGGGGCCAGACACTGAAGCTTTCTTT.

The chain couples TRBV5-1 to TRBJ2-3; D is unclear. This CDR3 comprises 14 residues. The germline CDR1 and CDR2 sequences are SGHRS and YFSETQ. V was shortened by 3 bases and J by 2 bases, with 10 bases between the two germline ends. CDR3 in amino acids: CASSSRPDTDTQYF. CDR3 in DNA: TGCGCCAGCAGCTCCCGGCCCGACACAGATACGCAGTATTTT.

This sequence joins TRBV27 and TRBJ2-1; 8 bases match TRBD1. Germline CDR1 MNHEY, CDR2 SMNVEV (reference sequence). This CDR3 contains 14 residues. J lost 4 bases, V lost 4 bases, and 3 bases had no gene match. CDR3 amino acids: CASSYWTGYNEQFF. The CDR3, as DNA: TGTGCCAGCAGTTATTGGACAGGGTACAATGAGCAGTTCTTC.